Listed below are T cell receptor beta chains from one sample, sequenced in a study of T cells in Graves' hyperthyroidism and ophthalmopathy. Each CDR3 protein gets one entry after TCRdb re-called the multiplex PCR reads with MiXCR. The table lists about 340,000 distinct CDR3 sequences, around a sixth of them singletons. The sample consisted of blood. All receptors derive from a woman between 45 and 65 years old with Graves' hyperthyroidism. Both conserved end residues are trimmed from each CDR3. Each record gives: V gene, CDR3 protein.

>TRBV28
ASSLPSLTNYGYT
>TRBV20-1
SANALTHPLGTEAF
>TRBV7-2
ASSFWGLRTEAF
>TRBV19
ASSSRGPNEQF
>TRBV6-2/TRBV6-3
ASLRGTEAF
>TRBV29-1
SAGAAGTEAF
>TRBV29-1
SVVDRNSGNTIY
>TRBV7-3
ASSLSSGGGYEQY
>TRBV12-3/TRBV12-4
ASSARDRDADTQY
>TRBV6-1
ASSDLQGWETQY
>TRBV30
AWSPGQGVDTQY
>TRBV30
ATRDRSYNEQF
>TRBV5-6
ASSLLAGPNTGELF
>TRBV5-1
ASSLRGEAGNTIY
>TRBV7-9
TSSLAGGHPMDEQF
>TRBV10-3
ASSFDRDGTGELF
>TRBV7-9
ASSSPYVSGGNERF
>TRBV7-9
ASSLGSRYGYT
>TRBV28
ASSWTGLNTGELF
>TRBV20-1
SARDLLGSYNEQF
>TRBV6-2/TRBV6-3
ASSSLPGPQETQY
>TRBV5-1
ASSLGQFNTEAF
>TRBV20-1
SARDPGYAALNTEAF